This is a list of T cell receptor beta chains from one sample in a study of shared clonotypes between healthy human individuals. TCRdb keeps only in-frame clones here, not all; method: immunoSEQ multiplex PCR. Of approximately 2.5 million clones listed, approximately 94% are singletons. The sequencing sample was made of naive CD4+ T cells from PBMCs. Every receptor here comes from a man between 18 and 35 years old in good health. Some clones in this sample may be carry-over from other donors' samples. Both conserved end residues are part of each CDR3. A D gene is named only where the DNA matches it firmly.

v_call	d_call	j_call	cdr3_nt	cdr3_aa
TRBV19	.	TRBJ1-5	TGTGCCAGTAGTGGATCGTATAGCAATCAGCCCCAGCATTTT	CASSGSYSNQPQHF
TRBV28	TRBD1	TRBJ2-5	TGTGCCAGCAGCCCTGGGACAGGGGGTACCCGGACCCAGTACTTC	CASSPGTGGTRTQYF
TRBV7-2	.	TRBJ1-1	TGTGCCAGCAGCTTAAAAGGGGCCGGCACTGAAGCTTTCTTT	CASSLKGAGTEAFF
TRBV15	.	TRBJ1-1	TGTGCCACCAGCACCCGACGTGAGGGCCCGGATGAAGCTTTCTTT	CATSTRREGPDEAFF
TRBV28	TRBD2	TRBJ2-7	TGTGCCAGCAGTTTACTAGCGGGGATTCTTACCTACGAGCAGTACTTC	CASSLLAGILTYEQYF
TRBV5-8	.	TRBJ2-7	TGTGCCAGCAGCTTGGCCGGGACGGGAGCCTACGAGCAGTACTTC	CASSLAGTGAYEQYF
TRBV7-9	.	TRBJ2-7	TGTGCCAGCAGCTTAGGACCGACTTACTACGAGCAGTACTTC	CASSLGPTYYEQYF
TRBV4-3	.	TRBJ2-5	TGCGCCAGCAGCCAAGGGTTCCTAGCCCAAGAGACCCAGTACTTC	CASSQGFLAQETQYF
TRBV28	.	TRBJ2-6	TGTGCCAGCAGTACCTCCGGCAGGGGCGCGACTGGGGCCAACGTCCTGACTTTC	CASSTSGRGATGANVLTF
TRBV27	TRBD1	TRBJ1-6	TGTGCCAGCAGGGGACAGGGGCTAGGTTCACCCCTCCACTTT	CASRGQGLGSPLHF
TRBV29-1	TRBD1	TRBJ2-5	TGCAGCGTTGAAGACCGGACAGGGTCTCCCCTTGAGCAGTACTTC	CSVEDRTGSPLEQYF
TRBV9	.	TRBJ1-5	TGTGCCAGCAGCGCGACAGGTTTTCATCAGCCCCAGCATTTT	CASSATGFHQPQHF
TRBV7-3	.	TRBJ2-2	TGTGCCAGCAGCCTCGGCGGCGGAATGAACACCGGGGAGCTGTTTTTT	CASSLGGGMNTGELFF
TRBV28	.	TRBJ2-7	TGTGCCAGCAGTCCGTCTTACTACGAGCAGTACTTC	CASSPSYYEQYF
TRBV5-8	.	TRBJ2-3	TGTGCCAGCGAGGGTGGTAGCTTCTTCACAGATACGCAGTATTTT	CASEGGSFFTDTQYF
TRBV5-1	TRBD1	TRBJ2-7	TGCGCCAGCAGCGCAGGGGGCAGCTACGAGCAGTACTTC	CASSAGGSYEQYF
TRBV10-3	TRBD2	TRBJ2-1	TGTGCCATCAGTTCTGGACTAGCCCGTTACAATGAGCAGTTCTTC	CAISSGLARYNEQFF
TRBV15	.	TRBJ1-5	TGTGCCACCAGCAGTTTCAATCAGCCCCAGCATTTT	CATSSFNQPQHF
TRBV19	.	TRBJ2-1	TGTGCCAGTAGTATCGGACCCAACTCCTACAATGAGCAGTTCTTC	CASSIGPNSYNEQFF
TRBV4-3	.	TRBJ1-3	TGCGCCAGCAGCCCCGCGGCCCAGCCTTATGGAAACACCATATATTTT	CASSPAAQPYGNTIYF
TRBV30	.	TRBJ1-1	TGTGCCTGTAACCTCCAGGGGAACACTGAAGCTTTCTTT	CACNLQGNTEAFF
TRBV29-1	.	TRBJ1-4	TGCAGCGTTGAAAATGAAAAACTGTTTTTT	CSVENEKLFF
TRBV5-8	.	TRBJ2-1	TGTGCCAGCAGCCTAGGACGCGGGCTGGGCAATGAGCAGTTCTTC	CASSLGRGLGNEQFF
TRBV5-6	.	TRBJ2-5	TGTGCCAGCAGCTTCCCTAGCAAGGAGACCCAGTACTTC	CASSFPSKETQYF
TRBV6-5	.	TRBJ2-5	TGTGCCAGCAGTCACGGACATCCCCAAGAGACCCAGTACTTC	CASSHGHPQETQYF
TRBV6-5	.	TRBJ1-6	TGTGCCAGCAGTCGTCCGGACAGCTATAATTCACCCCTCCACTTT	CASSRPDSYNSPLHF